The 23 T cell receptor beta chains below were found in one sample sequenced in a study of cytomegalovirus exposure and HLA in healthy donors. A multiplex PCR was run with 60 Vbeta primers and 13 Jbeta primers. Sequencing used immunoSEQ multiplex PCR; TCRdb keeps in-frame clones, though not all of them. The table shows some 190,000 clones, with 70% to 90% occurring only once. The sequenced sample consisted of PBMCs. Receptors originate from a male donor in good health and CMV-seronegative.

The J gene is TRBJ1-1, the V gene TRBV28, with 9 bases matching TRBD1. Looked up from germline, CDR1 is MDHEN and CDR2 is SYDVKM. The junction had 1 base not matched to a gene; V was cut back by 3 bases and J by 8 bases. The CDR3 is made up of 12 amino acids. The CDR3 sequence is CASSFGTGEAFF. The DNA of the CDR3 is TGTGCCAGCAGTTTTGGGACAGGGGAAGCTTTCTTT.

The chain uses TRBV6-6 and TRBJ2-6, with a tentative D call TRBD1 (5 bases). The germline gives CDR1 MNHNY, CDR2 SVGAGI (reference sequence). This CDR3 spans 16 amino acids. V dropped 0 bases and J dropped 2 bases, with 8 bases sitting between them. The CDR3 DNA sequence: TGTGCCAGCAGTTACTCATCAGGGCCTGGGGCCAACGTCCTGACTTTC. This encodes CASSYSSGPGANVLTF.

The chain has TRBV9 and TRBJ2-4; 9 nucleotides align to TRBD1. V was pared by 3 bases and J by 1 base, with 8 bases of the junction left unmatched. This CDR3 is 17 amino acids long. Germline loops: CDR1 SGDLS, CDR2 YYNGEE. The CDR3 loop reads CASSDGTGIAAKNIQYF. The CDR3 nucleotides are TGTGCCAGCAGCGACGGGACAGGGATTGCGGCCAAAAACATTCAGTACTTC.

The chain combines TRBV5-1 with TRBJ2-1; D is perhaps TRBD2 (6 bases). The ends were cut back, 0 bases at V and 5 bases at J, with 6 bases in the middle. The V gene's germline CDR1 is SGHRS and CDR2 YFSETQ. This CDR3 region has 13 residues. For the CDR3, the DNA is TGCGCCAGCAGCTTGGGGGGGGACAATGAGCAGTTCTTC. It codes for CASSLGGDNEQFF.

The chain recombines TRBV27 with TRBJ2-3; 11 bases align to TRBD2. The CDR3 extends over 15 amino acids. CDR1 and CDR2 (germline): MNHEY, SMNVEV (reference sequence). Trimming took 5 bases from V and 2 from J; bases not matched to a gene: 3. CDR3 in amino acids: CASSLTSGITDTQYF. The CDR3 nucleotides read TGTGCCAGCAGTCTGACTAGCGGGATCACAGATACGCAGTATTTT.

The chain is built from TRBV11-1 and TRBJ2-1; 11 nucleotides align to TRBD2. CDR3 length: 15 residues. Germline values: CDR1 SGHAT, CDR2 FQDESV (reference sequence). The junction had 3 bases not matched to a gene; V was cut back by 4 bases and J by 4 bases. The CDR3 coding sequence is TGTGCCAGCAGCTCTCTAGCGGGAGGTTACAATGAGCAGTTCTTC. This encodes CASSSLAGGYNEQFF.

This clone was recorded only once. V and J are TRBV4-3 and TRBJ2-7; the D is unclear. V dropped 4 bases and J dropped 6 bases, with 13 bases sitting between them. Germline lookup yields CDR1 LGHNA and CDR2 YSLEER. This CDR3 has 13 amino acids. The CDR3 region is CASSPKHEREQYF. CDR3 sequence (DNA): TGCGCCAGCAGCCCAAAGCACGAGCGCGAGCAGTACTTC.

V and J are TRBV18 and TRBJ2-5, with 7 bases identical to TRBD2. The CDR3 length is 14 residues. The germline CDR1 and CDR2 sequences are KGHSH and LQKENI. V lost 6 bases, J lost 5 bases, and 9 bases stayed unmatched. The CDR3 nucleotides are TGTGCCAGCTCCCGAGCGGGAAGGGCGGAGACCCAGTACTTC. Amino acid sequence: CASSRAGRAETQYF.

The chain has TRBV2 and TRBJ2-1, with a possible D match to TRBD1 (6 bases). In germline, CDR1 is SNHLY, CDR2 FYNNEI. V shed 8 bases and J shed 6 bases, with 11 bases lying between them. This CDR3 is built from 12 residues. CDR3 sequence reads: CASQTGFNEQFF. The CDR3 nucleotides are TGTGCCAGCCAGACAGGTTTCAATGAGCAGTTCTTC.

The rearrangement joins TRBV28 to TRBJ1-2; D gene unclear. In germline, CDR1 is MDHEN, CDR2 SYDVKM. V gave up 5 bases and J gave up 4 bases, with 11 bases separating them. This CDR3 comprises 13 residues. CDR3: CASSLQKLYGYTF. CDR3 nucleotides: TGTGCCAGCAGTCTACAGAAACTCTATGGCTACACCTTC.

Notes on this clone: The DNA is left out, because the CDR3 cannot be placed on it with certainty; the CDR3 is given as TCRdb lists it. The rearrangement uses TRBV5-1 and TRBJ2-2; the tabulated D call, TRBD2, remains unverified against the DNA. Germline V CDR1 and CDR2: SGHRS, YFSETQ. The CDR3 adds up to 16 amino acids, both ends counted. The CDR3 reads CASSNRRDFGAGELFF.

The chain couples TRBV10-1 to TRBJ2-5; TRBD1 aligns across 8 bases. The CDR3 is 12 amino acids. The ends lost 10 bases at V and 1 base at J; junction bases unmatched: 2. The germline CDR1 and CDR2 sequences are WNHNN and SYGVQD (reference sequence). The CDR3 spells CATDRGQETQYF. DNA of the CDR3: TGCGCCACCGACAGGGGCCAAGAGACCCAGTACTTC.

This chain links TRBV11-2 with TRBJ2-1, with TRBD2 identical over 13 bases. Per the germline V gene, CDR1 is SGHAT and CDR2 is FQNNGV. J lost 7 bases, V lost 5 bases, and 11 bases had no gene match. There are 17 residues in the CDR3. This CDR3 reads CASSPQTLAGGLNEQFF. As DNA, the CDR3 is TGTGCCAGCAGCCCACAAACACTAGCGGGGGGGCTGAATGAGCAGTTCTTC.

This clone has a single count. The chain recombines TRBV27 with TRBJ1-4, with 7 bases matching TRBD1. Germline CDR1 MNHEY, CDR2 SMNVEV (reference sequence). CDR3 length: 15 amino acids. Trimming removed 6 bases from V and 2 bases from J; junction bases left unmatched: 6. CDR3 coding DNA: TGTGCCAGCAGCCCCAGACAGGGCACTAATGAAAAACTGTTTTTT. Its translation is CASSPRQGTNEKLFF. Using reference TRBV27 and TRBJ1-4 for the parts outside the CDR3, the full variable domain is EAQVTQNPRYLITVTGKKLTVTCSQNMNHEYMSWYRQDPGLGLRQIYYSMNVEVTDKGDVPEGYKVSRKEKRNFPLILESPSPNQTSLYFCASSPRQGTNEKLFFGSGTQLSVL.

Written as DNA, the CDR3 is TGTGCCAGCAGTCTGACAGGGGGGTTTTTCGTCAATCATGAAGCTTTCTTT. Protein product: CASSLTGGFFVNHEAFF. The V call is TRBV14, the J call TRBJ1-1; 9 nucleotides agree with TRBD1. Germline assignment: CDR1 SGHDN and CDR2 FVKESK. With 6 bases clipped from V and 7 bases from J, the junction kept 18 bases outside the gene matches. This CDR3 contains 17 residues.

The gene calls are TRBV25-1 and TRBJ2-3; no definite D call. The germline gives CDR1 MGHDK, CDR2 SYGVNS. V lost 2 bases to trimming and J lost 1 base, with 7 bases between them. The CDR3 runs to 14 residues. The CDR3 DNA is TGTGCCAGCAGTGAAAGGAGAGGCACAGATACGCAGTATTTT. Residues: CASSERRGTDTQYF.

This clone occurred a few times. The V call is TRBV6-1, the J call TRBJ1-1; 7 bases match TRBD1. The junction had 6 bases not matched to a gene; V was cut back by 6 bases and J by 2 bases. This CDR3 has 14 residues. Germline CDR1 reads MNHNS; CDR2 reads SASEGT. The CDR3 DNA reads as TGTGCCAGCAGAAGGGACAGATCTAACACTGAAGCTTTCTTT. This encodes CASRRDRSNTEAFF.

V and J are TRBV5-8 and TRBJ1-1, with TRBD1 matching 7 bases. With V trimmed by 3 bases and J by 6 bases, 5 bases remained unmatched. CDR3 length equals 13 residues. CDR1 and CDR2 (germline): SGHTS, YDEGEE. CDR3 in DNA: TGTGCCAGCAGCTACCCAGGGGGTCCTGAAGCTTTCTTT. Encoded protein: CASSYPGGPEAFF.

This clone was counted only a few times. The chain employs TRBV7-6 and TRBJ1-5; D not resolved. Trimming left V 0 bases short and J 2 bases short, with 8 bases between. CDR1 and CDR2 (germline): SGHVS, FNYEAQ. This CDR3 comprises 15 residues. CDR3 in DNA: TGTGCCAGCAGCTTAGCGCCAGTGGGCAATCAGCCCCAGCATTTT. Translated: CASSLAPVGNQPQHF.

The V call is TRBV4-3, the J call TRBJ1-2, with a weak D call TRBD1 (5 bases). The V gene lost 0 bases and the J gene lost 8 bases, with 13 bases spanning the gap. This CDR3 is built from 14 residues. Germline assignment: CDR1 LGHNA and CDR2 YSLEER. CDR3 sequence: CASSQDRAGRGYTF. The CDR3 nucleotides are TGCGCCAGCAGCCAAGATCGGGCAGGGCGCGGCTACACCTTC.

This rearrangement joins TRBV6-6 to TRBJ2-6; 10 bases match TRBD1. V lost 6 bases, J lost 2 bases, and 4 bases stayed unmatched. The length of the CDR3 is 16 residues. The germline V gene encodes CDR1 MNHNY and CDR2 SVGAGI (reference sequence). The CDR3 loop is CASRRTGGAGANVLTF. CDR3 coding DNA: TGTGCCAGCAGGAGGACAGGGGGAGCTGGGGCCAACGTCCTGACTTTC.

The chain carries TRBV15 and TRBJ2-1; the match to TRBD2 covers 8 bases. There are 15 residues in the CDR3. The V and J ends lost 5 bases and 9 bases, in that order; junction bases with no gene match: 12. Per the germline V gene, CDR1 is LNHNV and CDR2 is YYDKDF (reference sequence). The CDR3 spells CATSLVLLAGFEQFF. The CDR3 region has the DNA TGTGCCACCAGCTTAGTTCTATTAGCGGGATTTGAGCAGTTCTTC.

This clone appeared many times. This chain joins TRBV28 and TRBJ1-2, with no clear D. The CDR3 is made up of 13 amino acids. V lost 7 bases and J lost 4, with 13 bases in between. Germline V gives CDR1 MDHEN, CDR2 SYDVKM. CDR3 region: CASTPKPIYGYTF. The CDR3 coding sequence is TGTGCCAGCACCCCGAAGCCGATCTATGGCTACACCTTC.